This TCR beta chain was documented in a study of cytomegalovirus exposure and HLA in healthy donors (TCRdb year 2017). The study in broad terms: In an earlier analysis of roughly 590 of the donors, 250 to 350 Gb of sequence data and approximately 120 million unique TCR beta sequences from about 190 million T cells were reported. An earlier analysis of a few hundred of the donors applied high-throughput TCR beta sequencing to assess whether each TCR beta V gene segment acted as functional or pseudogenic. Alongside the repertoire data, information on donor age, sex, ethnicity and CMV serostatus was compiled. A separate validation cohort of approximately 120 different subjects was used in addition to the roughly 700-subject first cohort. The study aimed to test whether cataloging public T cell receptors could reveal signatures of past pathogen exposure. To predict cytomegalovirus infection status, the study combined high-throughput TCR immunosequencing, statistical association of individual TCRs with disease status, and machine learning. Every discovery cohort repertoire had been produced on one sequencing platform. Because of strong linkage in the cohort, roughly five DR-DQ haplotypes were treated as single units for association and clustering. A later analysis re-analyzed previously published TCR beta repertoires from roughly 630 donors and added high-resolution HLA genotyping to study TCR occurrence patterns. Rather than using new phenotypic data, the later analysis identified candidate immune exposures from TCR beta sequences and from how often those sequences occurred across donors. Among under 450 genotyped donors of the cohort, an average of about 240,000 unique TCR beta nucleotide sequences were sequenced per donor, around 20% of them non-productive. Using immunosequencing, the study profiled T cell repertoires from 666 subjects and related those repertoires to cytomegalovirus serostatus. Class I and class II HLA loci were covered by the typing at four-digit resolution. Among the roughly 400 genotyped donors, around 81% belonged to the genetic ancestry cluster associated with self-reported Caucasian donors. The number of donors typed differed by locus, with roughly 629-640 for A, B, C, DRB1 and DQB1, more than 500 for DQA1, about 610 for DPA1, and some 450 for DPB1. Around 320 gigabases of sequencing data and approximately 80 million unique TCR sequences were included in an early release covering roughly 700 HLA-typed donors. Genome-wide SNP genotypes for about 65% of the roughly 700 donors were used in a later genetic analysis, which treated that subset as a discovery cohort. Overall study results and their limits: Presence/absence analyses assumed roughly uniform sequencing depth across donors, an assumption that may not hold. According to a later analysis, parvovirus B19, influenza, CMV and Epstein-Barr virus appeared linked to several top co-occurrence clusters. A further reported finding was that TCR beta sequences accurately predicted the HLA-A and HLA-B alleles for most subjects in the first cohort. In a later genetic analysis, fewer N-insertions in productive TCRs were reported among donors in an Asian-associated ancestry cluster than the roughly 640-donor mean. Because counts were too low, about 18 rarely observed V segments, including chromosome 9 orphons, were left out of the earlier analysis of approximately 500 of the donors. Linkage disequilibrium might explain the correlated functional status among segregating V segments, but an unknown experimental factor could not be excluded. This cohort had only TCR beta chains sequenced, and the lack of alpha or paired-chain data limited which features could be detected. When HLA alleles, especially DR and DQ, strongly co-occurred, TCR associations were difficult to assign to individual alleles. Because HLA typing was missing for some donors at each locus, association tests included only the typed subset. While some public TCRs were present in many individuals, most TCR sequences turned up only very rarely across donors. The classifier was reported to diagnose cytomegalovirus status with high specificity and sensitivity in both the original cohort and the validation cohort. In a later genetic analysis, a missense DCLRE1C variant was associated with V-gene and J-gene trimming of TCR beta chains, and the association was replicated in an independent cohort. In a later analysis, HLA-associated TCR beta chains showed more clonal expansion and lower generation probabilities than non-associated chains that were equally common. A few of the identified cytomegalovirus-associated TCR beta chains were confirmed in vitro to be specific for cytomegalovirus antigens. The study gave a list of under 200 TCR beta chains associated with cytomegalovirus. The 87-base-pair reads could not distinguish some IMGT-functional V segments, including TRBV6-2 and TRBV6-3, so those segments were excluded. The only immune exposure information available for the cohort was CMV serostatus. In an earlier analysis of over 550 of the donors, most TCR beta V segments were observed in productive rearrangements about 90% or about 30% of the time, broadly matching IMGT annotations. A later analysis found that TCR association rates varied across HLA loci, with DRB1 alleles showing the most associated TCRs and HLA-C alleles the fewest. A later analysis associated some 17,000 TCR beta sequences with specific HLA alleles at a false discovery rate of 0.05. The authors suggested that the approach could potentially be extended to other disease states and immunological phenotypes. According to a later analysis, most CMV-associated TCR beta chains appeared to be HLA-restricted, and the HLA associations seemed to be driven largely by CMV exposure. A cluster of highly shared sequence variants was judged likely to be a technical artifact of the sequencing pipeline.

The cohort consisted of hundreds of healthy bone marrow donors. At the time of sampling, every cohort member was nominally healthy, though immune exposures that went unrecorded were likely present. The donor was CMV seronegative and was included in the group of a few hundred seronegative cohort members. A peripheral blood sample was provided by each donor, and peripheral blood mononuclear cells were used for TCR beta sequencing. Genomic DNA extraction from the blood cell samples was performed with the Qiagen DNeasy Blood Extraction Kit. With respect to this clone: It has no known antigen specificity. A read error may account for a junction end that differs from germline.

Based on the germline V gene, the CDR1 and CDR2 sequences are SNHLY and FYNNEI. Taken from cysteine to phenylalanine, the CDR3 has 12 residues. Only the CDR3 DNA is retained, 36 bases long and in frame from the first base. The library relied on the immunoSEQ multiplex PCR assay. For the multiplex PCR, a mixture combining 60 forward primers for TCR Vbeta segments and 13 reverse primers for TCR Jbeta segments was used. Amplification of the CDR3 region of rearranged TCR beta genes was performed with a multiplex PCR assay on genomic DNA. The Illumina HiSeq System was used to sequence the amplified TCR beta libraries as 87-base-pair reads. The authors' analysis ran thus. In a later analysis, tens of millions of unique TCR beta chains were counted across the roughly 670 repertoires, and roughly 11 million of these chains were shared by at least two donors. To remove PCR and sequencing errors, raw reads were error-corrected and collapsed into unique sequences using a nearest-neighbor algorithm that merged closely related sequences. To assign V, D and J gene segments, CDR3 sequences were aligned to IMGT reference sequences. For a sequence to be retained, a match of at least six nucleotides to both a V gene segment and a J gene segment was required. Rearrangements were called productive when the CDR3 lacked stop codons and stayed in frame with V and J; all others were non-productive. Following IMGT convention, CDR3 was defined as the stretch from the second conserved V-encoded cysteine up to the conserved J-encoded phenylalanine. In an earlier analysis of roughly 610 of the donors, sequences lacking an unambiguous match to a single V gene segment were excluded. In an earlier analysis of some 590 of the donors, V segments were called functional above 56.7% productive rearrangements and were called segregating when the between-donor standard deviation exceeded 5%. A statistical classification framework was developed to diagnose cytomegalovirus status using the catalog of TCR beta chain sequences. In a later analysis, V and J genes were assigned by comparing TCR nucleotide sequences against IMGT/GENE-DB human TR gene sequences. A later analysis assigned CDR3 sequences and most-parsimonious VDJ recombination scenarios with the TCRdist pipeline. In a later analysis, each TCR beta chain was defined by its CDR3 amino acid sequence together with its V-gene family, and reads lacking a unique V-gene family were excluded. A later analysis removed 450 to 600 highly shared, low-generation-probability nucleotide sequences to deal with suspected cross-contamination and a sequencing artifact. A later analysis calculated a clonal expansion index for each public chain from normalized within-repertoire ranks of inferred template counts. A later analysis computed generation probabilities with a VDJ recombination model fitted to out-of-frame rearrangements, and checked the results against IGoR. A later analysis scored TCR-TCR, TCR-HLA and TCR-CMV co-occurrence with hypergeometric tests, applying a repertoire-size bias correction to TCR pairs. In a later analysis, false discovery rates were estimated by permuting HLA or CMV assignments 20 times. A later analysis grouped co-occurring TCRs with DBSCAN, adding TCRdist sequence similarity when clustering within HLA-allele-positive subsets. Repertoires with fewer than 30,000 or more than 120,000 public chains were left out of co-occurrence clustering, as were a few repertoires with anomalous nucleotide sharing. As stored in TCRdb, this immuneACCESS dataset retains in-frame rearrangements with V and J assigned. A fraction of the clones does not appear; measured against another copy, unresolved V genes explain less than half of the discrepancy, and the remainder lacks a known reason. The V and J calls and clone size come from that table; D and trimming were worked out from the DNA. The sample contains about 82,000 clones, 65% to 85% of them found a single time. In total, the top ten clones hold approximately 3.2% of the sample.

The sequencing input was PBMCs. The receptor's source is a man over 45 in good health and CMV-seronegative. The sequence is built from TRBV2 and TRBJ1-1, and the D gene may be TRBD1, 5 bases matching. For the CDR3, the sequence is CASSEDKGSAFF. The DNA reads as follows: TGTGCCAGCAGCGAAGATAAGGGGTCTGCTTTCTTT.